In this sample, the clone carrying this T cell receptor beta chain turned up a few times. Its specificity is unknown. The source of the sample is a study of human T cells and chemical hapten exposure. Turning to the study itself: Patients additionally received therapeutic doses of diphenylcyclopropenone on the scalp once a week, and this continued throughout the roughly 26-week study. Per-sample variation in TCR yield stemmed mainly from small pooled library volume differences. Study conclusions and caveats: TCRs above 1 in 1000 frequency stayed constant with DPC sensitization.

MiXCR, applied by TCRdb to the RACE reads, yields one record per CDR3 protein. Seen here are about 80,000 distinct CDR3 sequences, 9.5% to 13% observed once, and the top ten hold about 2.3%. The V end lost 6 bases, the J end lost 3 bases, and 11 bases lay between the germline ends. CDR1 is MDHEN and CDR2 is SYDVKM in the germline V gene. The length of the CDR3 is 13 residues. As for time point: patch test 2, 6 weeks after DPC sensitization. Stated treatment: therapeutic diphenylcyclopropenone sensitization with weekly scalp DPC. The chain has TRBV28 and TRBJ1-1; no clear D. The receptor comes from a woman aged 25-40 years with alopecia areata. Some clones in this sample may be carry-over from other donors' samples. The sample consisted of whole blood, taken in connection with sensitization to the hapten diphenylcyclopropenone (DPC). In DNA form, the CDR3 reads TGTGCCAGCAGCCCTCAAGGATACACTGAAGCTTTCTTT. It translates to CASSPQGYTEAFF.